This T cell receptor (beta chain) was sequenced during a study of monozygotic twins with inflammatory bowel disease. Worth noting for this clonotype: Its cognate antigen is unknown.

The CDR3 is made up of 15 amino acids. Germline loops: CDR1 SGHTA, CDR2 FQGTGA. Study findings and constraints: Whereas healthy co-twins had higher TCRbeta diversity (inverse Simpson), IBD patients had lower diversity.

Whole-blood total RNA was extracted without T cell sorting. The unique tags termed UMIs, each holding a 6-nucleotide sample barcode, were added by means of template switching. TCRdb reprocessed the 5' RACE reads and reports one entry per CDR3 protein, with no DNA. This sample's table reports more than 300,000 distinct CDR3 sequences. The chain couples TRBV7-3 to TRBJ2-3. This clonotype was sampled from a human donor with ulcerative colitis or Crohn's disease, or a healthy co-twin of an affected twin (not recorded which). The sequencing input was blood. CDR3 region: CASSLTIADTDTQYF.